The subject of this entry is one TCR beta chain. The CDR3 is made up of 13 amino acids. V lost 0 bases and J 6 bases, leaving 11 bases between the germline ends. Germline CDR1 reads GTSNPN; CDR2 reads SVGIG (reference sequence). This specimen comes from a study of blood T cell repertoires in COVID-19. Study context: The United States, Italy and Spain supplied acute and convalescent COVID-19 samples.

Ages ranged from roughly 18 to 100 years, with residence in 24 US areas. Researchers sorted participants into cohorts using their self-reported clinical history. Study processing details: Estimation of nucleated cell counts relied on the amplification of reference gene primers. Here immunoSEQ multiplex PCR was the method, and the copy in TCRdb shows in-frame clones only, minus some. V, J and clone size were drawn from that table, and D and trimming were deduced from the DNA. This sample carries roughly 180,000 clones, over 70% of them seen once, and the ten largest clones take about 5%. The specimen sequenced was PBMCs or T cells enriched from blood (not recorded which). The origin of this receptor is a woman aged 40 to 50 with acute COVID-19. The chain employs TRBV30 and TRBJ1-2; D gene uncertain. In DNA form, the CDR3 reads TGTGCCTGGAGTGTACCCGGGAGCAATGGCTACACCTTC. Translated, it gives CAWSVPGSNGYTF.